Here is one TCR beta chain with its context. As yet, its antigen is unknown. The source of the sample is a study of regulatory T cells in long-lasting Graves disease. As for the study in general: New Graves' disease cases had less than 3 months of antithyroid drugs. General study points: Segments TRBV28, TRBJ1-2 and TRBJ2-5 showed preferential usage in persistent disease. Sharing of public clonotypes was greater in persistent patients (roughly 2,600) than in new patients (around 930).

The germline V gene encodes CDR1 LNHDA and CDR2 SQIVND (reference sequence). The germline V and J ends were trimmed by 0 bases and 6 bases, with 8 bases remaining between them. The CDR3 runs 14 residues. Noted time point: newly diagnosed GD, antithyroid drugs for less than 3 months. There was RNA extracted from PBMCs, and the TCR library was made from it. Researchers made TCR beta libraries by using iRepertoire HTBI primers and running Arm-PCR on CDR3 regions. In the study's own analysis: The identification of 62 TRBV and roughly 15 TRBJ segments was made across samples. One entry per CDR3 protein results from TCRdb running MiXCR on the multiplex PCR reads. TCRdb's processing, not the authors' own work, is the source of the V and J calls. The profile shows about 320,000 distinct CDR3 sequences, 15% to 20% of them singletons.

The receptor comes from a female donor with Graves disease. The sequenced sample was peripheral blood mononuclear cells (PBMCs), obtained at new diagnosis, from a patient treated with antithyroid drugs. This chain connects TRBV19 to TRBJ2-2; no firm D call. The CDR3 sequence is CASSIDNQPGELFF. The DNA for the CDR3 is TGTGCCAGTAGTATAGATAACCAACCCGGGGAGCTGTTTTTT.